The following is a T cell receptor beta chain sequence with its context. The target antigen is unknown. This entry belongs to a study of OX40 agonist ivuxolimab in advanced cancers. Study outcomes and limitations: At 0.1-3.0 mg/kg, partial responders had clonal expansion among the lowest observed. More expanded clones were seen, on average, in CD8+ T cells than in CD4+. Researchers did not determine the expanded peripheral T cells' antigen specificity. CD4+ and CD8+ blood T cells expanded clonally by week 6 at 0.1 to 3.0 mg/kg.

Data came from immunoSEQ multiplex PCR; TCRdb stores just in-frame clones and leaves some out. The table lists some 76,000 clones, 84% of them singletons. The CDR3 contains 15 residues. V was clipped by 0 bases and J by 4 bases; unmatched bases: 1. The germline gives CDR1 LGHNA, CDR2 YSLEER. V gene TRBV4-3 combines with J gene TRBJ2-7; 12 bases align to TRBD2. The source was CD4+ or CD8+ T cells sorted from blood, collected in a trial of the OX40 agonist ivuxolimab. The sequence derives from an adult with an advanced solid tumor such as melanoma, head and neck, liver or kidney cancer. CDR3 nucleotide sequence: TGCGCCAGCAGCCAAGAACTAGCGGGGGGATACGAGCAGTACTTC. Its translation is CASSQELAGGYEQYF.